The clone carrying this T cell receptor (beta chain) was detected only a few times. The data were taken from a study of T-cell reconstitution after alpha-beta-depleted transplantation in children. Per germline, CDR1 SQVTM and CDR2 ANQGSEA. The ends were cut back, 6 bases at V and 0 bases at J, with 6 bases in the middle. The CDR3 loop spans 12 amino acids. Preparing the TCRbeta library involved the use of unique molecular identifiers. TCRdb itself ran the PCR reads through MiXCR, one entry per CDR3 protein. The sample lists 350,000 to 450,000 distinct CDR3 sequences, 10% to 15% seen once, with roughly 4.5% in the top ten.

The sequencing here drew on PBMCs, taken from the stem cell graft. This clonotype was sampled from a human donor who donated a stem cell graft to a child with Fanconi anemia. The chain uses TRBV29-1 and TRBJ1-5; D unresolved. CDR3 in amino acids: CSVKNSNQPQHF. In DNA, the CDR3 is TGCAGCGTAAAGAATAGCAATCAGCCCCAGCATTTT.